Presented here are 6 T cell receptor beta chains from one specimen sequenced in a study of OX40 agonist ivuxolimab in advanced cancers. Clones were sequenced by immunoSEQ multiplex PCR, and TCRdb holds only the in-frame ones, with some missing. The sample records about 71,000 clones, roughly 77% being singletons. The input for sequencing was CD4+ or CD8+ T cells sorted from blood, taken in a trial of the OX40 agonist ivuxolimab. Every receptor here comes from an adult with an advanced solid tumor such as melanoma, head and neck, liver or kidney cancer.

A single count supports this clone. The V gene is TRBV5-1, the J gene TRBJ2-3; 12 positions agree with TRBD2. Trimming took 6 bases from V and 9 from J; bases not matched to a gene: 11. CDR3 length: 15 amino acids. Germline values: CDR1 SGHRS, CDR2 YFSETQ. The CDR3 protein is CASKGRTSGIETQYF. For the CDR3, the DNA is TGCGCCAGCAAGGGGAGGACTAGCGGGATAGAGACGCAGTATTTT.

The chain links TRBV11-3 to TRBJ1-2, with D unclear. Trimming took off 4 bases at V and 2 bases at J, with 17 bases between the two ends. CDR3 length equals 16 residues. The germline gives CDR1 SGHNT, CDR2 YENEEA. The CDR3 nucleotides are TGTGCCAGCAGCTCCCCTCTTTCCCCGGGAAACTATGGCTACACCTTC. It encodes CASSSPLSPGNYGYTF.

The rearrangement uses TRBV4-2 and TRBJ2-1; tentatively, D is TRBD1 or TRBD2 (5 bases each). Germline CDR1 LGHNA, CDR2 YNFKEQ. V was shortened by 3 bases and J by 5 bases, with 11 bases between the two germline ends. The length of the CDR3 is 14 residues. The CDR3 region has the DNA TGTGCCAGCAGCCAGGGGCTAGCTCACAATGAGCAGTTCTTC. The encoded protein is CASSQGLAHNEQFF.

The chain recombines TRBV27 with TRBJ1-2; D unresolved. The germline gives CDR1 MNHEY, CDR2 SMNVEV (reference sequence). The CDR3 spans 16 residues. Trimming cost V 2 bases and J 4 bases, with 17 bases left between them. CDR3 loop: CASSLGVGNIGYGYTF. The CDR3 DNA is TGTGCCAGCAGTTTAGGTGTAGGGAATATTGGCTATGGCTACACCTTC.

The J gene is TRBJ2-2, the V gene TRBV28, with D possibly TRBD1 on 6 matching bases. Trimming removed 0 bases at V and 4 bases at J, with 12 bases between. The CDR3 is made up of 16 amino acids. CDR1 is MDHEN and CDR2 is SYDVKM in the germline V gene. As DNA, the CDR3 is TGTGCCAGCAGTTTATGGCAGGGGATGGTCACCGGGGAGCTGTTTTTT. It specifies CASSLWQGMVTGELFF.

V is TRBV11-3 and J is TRBJ2-2; D is unclear. The CDR3 runs to 14 residues. The V and J ends lost 3 bases and 1 base respectively, with 6 bases between them. CDR1 and CDR2 (germline): SGHNT, YENEEA. CDR3 coding DNA: TGTGCCAGCAGCTTCGCAGAGAACACCGGGGAGCTGTTTTTT. It is translated as CASSFAENTGELFF.